Included here is one T cell receptor (beta chain) sequence, with context. Antigen unknown. The data belong to a study of CD8 T cells in Susac syndrome. Overall study findings and caveats: The study admitted that it had a relatively small number of individuals in its TCR sequencing and HLA analysis.

Reverse transcription of roughly 0.45 to 1 ug RNA used random hexamers. TCRdb processed the immunoSEQ multiplex PCR reads anew with MiXCR; each CDR3 protein has one entry. Among a few hundred thousand distinct CDR3 sequences listed, 80% to 95% were seen once. TCR beta sequencing was performed on blood CD8+ and CD4+ T cells. TEMRA cells were FACS-enriched, while CD8+ and CD4+ T cells were negatively isolated. This receptor was identified in a human donor with multiple sclerosis. Sequencing was carried out using CD8+ T cells from PBMCs.

The CDR3 bases are TGTGCCAGTAGTCTATGGGACAGGGGCATGACTGAAGCTTTCTTT. Its protein is CASSLWDRGMTEAFF. J is TRBJ1-1 and V is TRBV19, with 10 bases fitting TRBD1. J gave up 5 bases and V 5 bases, and 8 bases lay outside the gene matches. This CDR3 has 15 residues. Germline CDR1 and CDR2: LNHDA and SQIVND (reference sequence).